The clone carrying this T cell receptor (beta chain) has a count of ten or more. These data belong to a study of prognosis after radiotherapy for stage I lung cancer. Study in general: The 10 to 15 male and several female patients were aged about 50 to 85, median approximately 74 years.

The authors amplified TCR beta CDR3 from genomic DNA using two-round multiplex PCR. Individual primers that were specific to each TRBV and TRBJ gene served in first-round PCR. MiXCR was run by TCRdb on the multiplex PCR reads, yielding one entry per CDR3 protein. The sample records 30,000 to 40,000 distinct CDR3 sequences, less than 40% being singletons. V was shortened by 7 bases and J by 6 bases, with 12 bases between the two germline ends. The length of the CDR3 is 12 residues. Germline V CDR1 and CDR2: ENHRY, SYGVKD. This receptor was obtained from a donor over 45 with non-small cell lung cancer. The chain combines TRBV10-3 with TRBJ1-2; weak D call: TRBD1 (6 bases). This specimen was PBMCs, taken before or after stereotactic body radiation therapy (not recorded which). The CDR3 nucleotides read TGTGCCATCAATGCAGGGGTGGATGGCTACACCTTC. It codes for CAINAGVDGYTF.